The 4 T cell receptor beta chains below were found in one sample sequenced in a study of cytomegalovirus exposure and HLA in healthy donors. Researchers ran the PCR with 60 Vbeta and 13 Jbeta primers. Produced via immunoSEQ multiplex PCR; TCRdb's table is partial and in-frame only. The sample records about 160,000 clones, 80% being singletons. The sequenced sample consisted of PBMCs. All receptors come from a man younger than 45 in good health and CMV-seronegative.

The chain couples TRBV5-4 to TRBJ1-4, with D possibly being TRBD1 (5 bases). Germline values: CDR1 SGHNT, CDR2 YYREEE (reference sequence). V was pared by 5 bases and J by 8 bases, with 13 bases between. The CDR3 extends over 13 amino acids. CDR3 loop: CASSLQGGEKLFF. The CDR3 bases are TGTGCCAGCAGTTTGCAGGGTGGAGAAAAACTGTTTTTT.

The rearrangement joins TRBV27 to TRBJ1-5; D not resolved. This CDR3 is built from 13 residues. Germline CDR1 is MNHEY and CDR2 is SMNVEV (reference sequence). V was trimmed by 6 bases and J by 7 bases, leaving 13 bases between them. The CDR3 bases are TGTGCCAGCAGCGTAGGATTGGGCCAGCCCCAGCATTTT. Translation gives CASSVGLGQPQHF.

A single count supports this clone. V gene TRBV6-5 combines with J gene TRBJ1-2; D is unresolved. The CDR3 has 14 amino acids. The V gene's germline CDR1 is MNHEY and CDR2 SVGAGI. V was pared by 2 bases and J by 8 bases, with 15 bases between. CDR3 amino acids: CASSYAGPLGGYTF. In DNA form, the CDR3 reads TGTGCCAGCAGTTACGCGGGCCCCTTGGGAGGCTACACCTTC.

The chain combines TRBV28 with TRBJ2-1; 9 bases fit TRBD2. Trimming removed 4 bases from V and 10 bases from J; junction bases left unmatched: 8. Germline V CDR1 and CDR2: MDHEN, SYDVKM. The CDR3 has 14 amino acids. The CDR3 coding sequence is TGTGCCAGCAGTTGGGCTAGCGGGACTGCGGAGCAGTTCTTC. Translation gives CASSWASGTAEQFF.